The 28 T cell receptor beta chains presented below share a single source sample, sequenced in a study of identifying expanded T cells in peripheral blood. Using immunoSEQ multiplex PCR, the repertoire was profiled, and TCRdb retains in-frame clones only, with some absent. The profile shows tens of thousands of clones, about four fifths of them singletons. The specimen was blood. The receptors were gathered from a person aged 18 to 75 in good health.

The chain has TRBV28 and TRBJ1-3; D gene uncertain. CDR3 length equals 15 residues. Deletions cut 4 bases from V and 0 bases from J, with 10 bases between. Germline V gene sequence: CDR1 MDHEN, CDR2 SYDVKM. The CDR3 spells CASSWRGLSGNTIYF. The CDR3 DNA reads TGTGCCAGCAGTTGGCGAGGCCTCTCTGGAAACACCATATATTTT.

V usage is TRBV7-9 and J usage is TRBJ2-2; 7 bases are shared with TRBD2. V was clipped by 5 bases and J by 1 base; unmatched bases: 16. The germline V gene has CDR1 SEHNR and CDR2 FQNEAQ (reference sequence). The CDR3 runs 19 residues. The CDR3 coding sequence is TGTGCCAGCAGCCGAGATATGGGAGGGGACGTTGGGAACACCGGGGAGCTGTTTTTT. The encoded protein is CASSRDMGGDVGNTGELFF.

This clone was observed once. The chain recombines TRBV6-1 with TRBJ2-5, with D perhaps TRBD1 (5 bases). The ends were cut back, 5 bases at V and 4 bases at J, with 11 bases in the middle. The CDR3 is made up of 13 amino acids. Germline V gene lookup returns CDR1 MNHNS and CDR2 SASEGT. The chain's CDR3 is CASSRQIGETQYF. The CDR3 DNA sequence: TGTGCCAGCAGTAGACAGATTGGAGAGACCCAGTACTTC.

V usage is TRBV9 and J usage is TRBJ1-1, with 7 bases matching TRBD1. The CDR3 is 20 residues long. The germline gives CDR1 SGDLS, CDR2 YYNGEE. V dropped 3 bases and J dropped 1; count of bases not matched to a gene: 21. Written as DNA, the CDR3 is TGTGCCAGCAGCGGAACCCACCCCGCGGGTCAGGGGGAATGGAACACTGAAGCTTTCTTT. Protein: CASSGTHPAGQGEWNTEAFF.

This clone appeared a single time. V is TRBV7-2 and J is TRBJ2-7; D is possibly TRBD2 (6 bases). Germline V gives CDR1 SGHTA, CDR2 FQGNSA. V was shortened by 1 base and J by 4 bases, with 14 bases between the two germline ends. This CDR3 has 15 amino acids. CDR3 loop: CASSLDSRLVYEQYF. For the CDR3, the DNA is TGTGCCAGCAGCTTAGATAGCCGACTAGTTTACGAGCAGTACTTC.

This clone occurred a few times. The chain joins TRBV28 to TRBJ2-1; possible D gene TRBD1, 5 bases. CDR1 MDHEN and CDR2 SYDVKM come from the germline V gene. V was shortened by 5 bases and J by 4 bases, with 18 bases between the two germline ends. This CDR3 has 16 residues. The CDR3 sequence is CASSGPNLRVYNEQFF. The CDR3, as DNA: TGTGCCAGCAGTGGGCCGAACCTCAGGGTTTACAATGAGCAGTTCTTC.

The CDR3 DNA reads TGCGCCAGCAGCCAATCCCCCGGGACAGGGCCCTACGAGCAGTACTTC. Its protein product is CASSQSPGTGPYEQYF. The chain recombines TRBV4-1 with TRBJ2-7; TRBD1 matches 9 bases. The CDR3 has 16 amino acids. V dropped 2 bases and J dropped 2; count of bases not matched to a gene: 7. Germline CDR1 is MGHRA and CDR2 is YSYEKL.

The CDR3: CASSLEREITYEQYF. The CDR3 DNA is TGCGCCAGCAGCCTGGAGCGGGAGATTACCTACGAGCAGTACTTC. The chain recombines TRBV4-3 with TRBJ2-7; TRBD2 matches 8 bases. CDR1 is LGHNA, CDR2 YSLEER, per germline. J lost 2 bases, V lost 4 bases, and 7 bases had no gene match. The CDR3 runs 15 residues.

The gene calls are TRBV6-1 and TRBJ2-7; TRBD1 might be the D (5 bases). Germline CDR1 and CDR2: MNHNS and SASEGT. This CDR3 comprises 16 residues. Between the trimmed V and J ends, which lost 2 bases and 1 base, there was a span of 15 bases. The CDR3 nucleotides read TGTGCCAGCAGTGAACCTGCAGGGCACCTTTCCTACGAGCAGTACTTC. This translates into CASSEPAGHLSYEQYF.

The chain links TRBV19 to TRBJ1-1; TRBD1 matches at 8 bases. This CDR3 has 16 residues. With V trimmed by 5 bases and J by 0 bases, 8 bases remained unmatched. CDR1 is LNHDA, CDR2 SQIVND, per germline (reference sequence). The CDR3, as DNA: TGTGCCAGTAGTCCGTATACCAGGGGGCTGAACACTGAAGCTTTCTTT. Amino acids: CASSPYTRGLNTEAFF.

This sequence joins TRBV5-1 and TRBJ2-2; 7 positions match TRBD2. J lost 2 bases, V lost 4 bases, and 2 bases had no gene match. Germline-derived CDR1 and CDR2 are SGHRS and YFSETQ. The CDR3 length is 14 residues. As DNA, the CDR3 is TGCGCCAGCAGCGTAGCGGGTAACACCGGGGAGCTGTTTTTT. Amino acids: CASSVAGNTGELFF.

The V gene is TRBV7-2, the J gene TRBJ2-7; D ambiguous. This CDR3 has 13 residues. CDR1 is SGHTA and CDR2 is FQGNSA in the germline V gene. Deletions cut 2 bases from V and 3 bases from J, with 8 bases between. The CDR3 sequence: CASSLPSLYEQYF. For the CDR3, the DNA is TGTGCCAGCAGCTTACCCTCGCTCTACGAGCAGTACTTC.

The chain is built from TRBV7-2 and TRBJ2-7; D is perhaps TRBD1 or TRBD2 (5 bases each). Germline V gene sequence: CDR1 SGHTA, CDR2 FQGNSA. Between the trimmed V and J ends, which lost 4 bases and 2 bases, there was a span of 15 bases. This CDR3 spans 15 amino acids. CDR3 DNA sequence: TGTGCCAGCAGCTCACTAGAGGGGAGCACCTACGAGCAGTACTTC. Translating gives CASSSLEGSTYEQYF.

The chain couples TRBV18 to TRBJ1-1; no clear D. CDR1 KGHSH and CDR2 LQKENI come from the germline V gene. The CDR3 spans 14 residues. Trimming took off 2 bases at V and 9 bases at J, with 16 bases between the two ends. Here the CDR3 DNA reads TGTGCCAGCTCACCAATTCATGGACCCGATCAAGCTTTCTTT. Protein sequence: CASSPIHGPDQAFF.

The genes are TRBV29-1 and TRBJ1-2; D is perhaps TRBD1 (5 bases). The V and J ends lost 6 bases and 8 bases respectively, with 19 bases between them. Germline loops: CDR1 SQVTM, CDR2 ANQGSEA. The CDR3 is 13 residues long. CDR3 amino acids: CSVVPQGTGGYTF. The CDR3 DNA sequence: TGCAGCGTAGTACCCCAGGGTACGGGGGGCTACACCTTC.

This clone occurred a few times. The V call is TRBV27, the J call TRBJ1-2, with unresolved D. V was trimmed by 5 bases and J by 10 bases, leaving 14 bases between them. The CDR3 loop spans 12 amino acids. Looked up from germline, CDR1 is MNHEY and CDR2 is SMNVEV (reference sequence). This CDR3 is CASSRPGYPYTF. Here the CDR3 DNA reads TGTGCCAGCAGTAGGCCGGGCTATCCCTACACCTTC.

The rearrangement links TRBV4-1 to TRBJ2-3, with TRBD1 matching over 8 bases. CDR3 size: 15 residues. The trim removed 5 bases at V and 3 bases at J, leaving 7 bases unmatched. Germline CDR1 MGHRA, CDR2 YSYEKL. This chain's CDR3 is CASSSSGGLTDTQYF. The DNA for the CDR3 is TGCGCCAGCAGCTCTTCAGGGGGCTTGACAGATACGCAGTATTTT.

The chain carries TRBV19 and TRBJ2-5; TRBD2 aligns across 7 bases. With V trimmed by 1 base and J by 3 bases, 14 bases remained unmatched. Germline lookup yields CDR1 LNHDA and CDR2 SQIVND (reference sequence). The CDR3 is 18 amino acids. The CDR3 DNA reads as TGTGCCAGTAGTATAGTCTTATCGGGCGGGAGAAAGGAAGAGACCCAGTACTTC. Protein: CASSIVLSGGRKEETQYF.

The gene calls are TRBV28 and TRBJ1-5, with TRBD1 as a possible D gene (5 bases). Trimming cost V 8 bases and J 3 bases, with 14 bases left between them. CDR3 size: 14 residues. Germline V gene data show CDR1 as MDHEN and CDR2 as SYDVKM. The CDR3: CASGGILHNQPQHF. Written as DNA, the CDR3 is TGTGCCAGCGGGGGGATTCTTCACAATCAGCCCCAGCATTTT.

The chain combines TRBV11-2 with TRBJ1-4; D is undetermined. CDR1 is SGHAT, CDR2 FQNNGV, per germline. This CDR3 spans 14 amino acids. Trimming took off 5 bases at V and 1 base at J, with 8 bases between the two ends. The CDR3 here is CASSRTGTNEKLFF. The DNA for the CDR3 is TGTGCCAGCAGCAGGACGGGAACTAATGAAAAACTGTTTTTT.

The chain recombines TRBV28 with TRBJ2-1; D is perhaps TRBD1 (6 bases). Germline V gene sequence: CDR1 MDHEN, CDR2 SYDVKM. The CDR3 runs 13 residues. V was clipped by 4 bases and J by 13 bases, with 17 bases between them. This chain's CDR3 is CASSWGIQGFQFF. The CDR3 DNA sequence: TGTGCCAGCAGTTGGGGGATACAGGGCTTTCAGTTCTTC. The entire variable domain, with the rest obtained from reference TRBV28 and TRBJ2-1, is as follows: DVKVTQSSRYLVKRTGEKVFLECVQDMDHENMFWYRQDPGLGLRLIYFSYDVKMKEKGDIPEGYSVSREKKERFSLILESASTNQTSMYLCASSWGIQGFQFFGPGTRLTVL.

CDR3 nucleotide sequence: TGTGCCAGCAGTGCAGGGACTTACCGGGGCTACACCTTC. The encoded protein is CASSAGTYRGYTF. The chain links TRBV6-4 to TRBJ1-2; D may be TRBD1 (5 bases). There are 13 residues in the CDR3. Germline CDR1 is MRHNA and CDR2 is SNTAGT. The V end lost 4 bases, the J end lost 8 bases, and 14 bases lay between the germline ends.

The chain joins TRBV30 to TRBJ1-2; possible D gene TRBD1, 5 bases. CDR1 is GTSNPN and CDR2 is SVGIG in the germline V gene (reference sequence). The CDR3 sequence is 14 residues long. Trimming took off 2 bases at V and 8 bases at J, with 18 bases between the two ends. This chain's CDR3 is CAWSPGVSVQGYTF. In DNA, the CDR3 is TGTGCCTGGAGTCCGGGGGTCAGCGTTCAAGGCTACACCTTC.

This clone was seen a handful of times. V usage is TRBV5-6 and J usage is TRBJ2-1; perhaps TRBD2 as D (6 bases). CDR3 length: 14 amino acids. V was shortened by 5 bases and J by 0 bases, with 9 bases between the two germline ends. Germline values: CDR1 SGHDT, CDR2 YYEEEE. The CDR3 DNA sequence: TGTGCCAGCAGTTCGGGACTCTCCTACAATGAGCAGTTCTTC. Protein product: CASSSGLSYNEQFF.

The chain recombines TRBV28 with TRBJ2-1, with 9 bases aligning to TRBD2. V shed 9 bases and J 1 base; nucleotides not matched to a gene: 7. From germline, CDR1 is MDHEN and CDR2 SYDVKM. The CDR3 has 15 amino acids. In nucleotides, the CDR3 is TGTGCCAGTAACTTAGCGGGAGTGTCCTACAATGAGCAGTTCTTC. Protein: CASNLAGVSYNEQFF.

V is TRBV6-1 and J is TRBJ1-2; possible D gene TRBD1, 5 bases. This CDR3 spans 14 amino acids. Germline loops: CDR1 MNHNS, CDR2 SASEGT. Trimming removed 2 bases from V and 8 bases from J, with 15 bases in between. The CDR3 nucleotides read TGTGCCAGCAGTGAATCCAGGGCAGGGCTCGGCTACACCTTC. The encoded protein is CASSESRAGLGYTF.

The CDR3 reads CASSVLGREEETQYF. The CDR3 bases are TGTGCCAGCAGCGTCCTAGGGCGGGAGGAAGAGACCCAGTACTTC. The rearrangement joins TRBV9 to TRBJ2-5; 8 bases are shared with TRBD2. The CDR3 spans 15 residues. Per germline, CDR1 SGDLS and CDR2 YYNGEE. J was trimmed by 3 bases and V by 2 bases; bases with no gene match: 6.

The chain joins TRBV7-2 to TRBJ1-3; 10 bases align to TRBD1. The CDR3 length is 17 residues. The germline V gene has CDR1 SGHTA and CDR2 FQGNSA. The V gene end was trimmed by 1 base and the J gene end by 2 bases; junction bases not matched to a gene: 5. CDR3 coding DNA: TGTGCCAGCAGCTTAGTTTCGACAGGGGGCCCTGGAAACACCATATATTTT. Translated, it gives CASSLVSTGGPGNTIYF.